This section outlines one TCR beta chain sequence together with its context. This sample is part of a study of monozygotic twins with inflammatory bowel disease. TCRdb reprocessed the 5' RACE reads; each CDR3 protein has one entry and no DNA is given. The sample table sets out approximately 330,000 distinct CDR3 sequences. Unfractionated whole blood yielded total RNA, and T cells were not sorted. The source material was blood. The sequence was obtained from a human donor with ulcerative colitis or Crohn's disease, or a healthy co-twin of an affected twin (not recorded which).

CDR3 loop: CASSFAGGIFQAFF. The rearrangement uses TRBV6-2 or TRBV6-3 and TRBJ1-1. The CDR3 contains 14 residues. Germline values: CDR1 MNHEY, CDR2 SVGEGT.